The rows below give T cell receptor beta chains drawn from one sample of a study of blood T cell repertoires in COVID-19. TCRdb keeps only in-frame clones here, not all; method: immunoSEQ multiplex PCR. The data show roughly 15,000 clones, roughly three quarters seen once. The specimen was peripheral blood. All receptors come from a man between 65 and 85 years old with active or convalescent COVID-19. Each CDR3 is given with its conserved first and last residue. The D gene is left open where the match is weak. Size values are once, few and many counts, or a class for expanded clones, and some rows have none.

clone size: NA
V gene: TRBV5-1
J gene: TRBJ1-1
D gene: NA
CDR3 protein: CASSLDRLPNTEAFF
CDR3 DNA: TGCGCCAGCAGCTTGGACAGACTACCGAACACTGAAGCTTTCTTT

clone size: NA
V gene: TRBV9
J gene: TRBJ2-1
D gene: TRBD2
CDR3 protein: CASTGGLADNEQFF
CDR3 DNA: TGTGCCAGCACCGGAGGTCTAGCGGACAATGAGCAGTTCTTC

clone size: NA
V gene: TRBV4-3
J gene: TRBJ1-1
D gene: NA
CDR3 protein: CASSQEGRRNTEAFF
CDR3 DNA: TGCGCCAGCAGCCAAGAAGGGAGGCGGAACACTGAAGCTTTCTTT

clone size: NA
V gene: TRBV11-2
J gene: TRBJ2-7
D gene: NA
CDR3 protein: CASSSTGAYEQYF
CDR3 DNA: TGTGCCAGCAGCTCTACCGGGGCCTACGAGCAGTACTTC

clone size: NA
V gene: TRBV6-4
J gene: TRBJ2-1
D gene: NA
CDR3 protein: CASSDSFGLAGYNEQFF
CDR3 DNA: TGTGCCAGCAGTGACTCGTTTGGCCTAGCCGGATACAATGAGCAGTTCTTC

clone size: NA
V gene: TRBV3-1/TRBV3-2
J gene: TRBJ2-1
D gene: TRBD2
CDR3 protein: CASSQWVGTSGKNEQFF
CDR3 DNA: TGTGCCAGCAGCCAATGGGTAGGCACTAGCGGGAAGAATGAGCAGTTCTTC

clone size: NA
V gene: TRBV5-1
J gene: TRBJ1-1
D gene: TRBD1
CDR3 protein: CASSSTGWDTEAFF
CDR3 DNA: TGCGCCAGCAGCTCGACAGGGTGGGACACTGAAGCTTTCTTT

clone size: NA
V gene: TRBV5-8
J gene: TRBJ2-3
D gene: TRBD2
CDR3 protein: CASSLVLAGGDTQYF
CDR3 DNA: TGTGCCAGCAGCTTGGTACTAGCGGGAGGAGATACGCAGTATTTT

clone size: NA
V gene: TRBV5-1
J gene: TRBJ2-5
D gene: TRBD2
CDR3 protein: CASSSERGGLKTQYF
CDR3 DNA: TGCGCCAGCAGCTCGGAGCGGGGGGGTCTGAAGACCCAGTACTTC

clone size: NA
V gene: TRBV27
J gene: TRBJ1-5
D gene: NA
CDR3 protein: CASSFSGMARNQPQHF
CDR3 DNA: TGTGCCAGCAGTTTTTCCGGGATGGCGCGCAATCAGCCCCAGCATTTT

clone size: once
V gene: TRBV29-1
J gene: TRBJ2-3
D gene: TRBD1
CDR3 protein: CSVATGPDTQYF
CDR3 DNA: TGCAGCGTTGCGACAGGGCCCGATACGCAGTATTTT

clone size: NA
V gene: TRBV10-2
J gene: TRBJ1-2
D gene: TRBD1
CDR3 protein: CASSPTGQRNYGYTF
CDR3 DNA: TGCGCCAGCAGTCCAACGGGACAGAGAAACTATGGCTACACCTTC

clone size: NA
V gene: TRBV4-3
J gene: TRBJ1-2
D gene: NA
CDR3 protein: CASSQERTASYGYTF
CDR3 DNA: TGCGCCAGCAGCCAGGAAAGGACAGCTAGCTATGGCTACACCTTC

clone size: few
V gene: TRBV7-2
J gene: TRBJ2-7
D gene: NA
CDR3 protein: CASSLDMFAYEQYF
CDR3 DNA: TGTGCCAGCAGCTTAGATATGTTCGCCTACGAGCAGTACTTC

clone size: NA
V gene: TRBV7-9
J gene: TRBJ1-1
D gene: NA
CDR3 protein: CASEGGDWSTEAFF
CDR3 DNA: TGTGCCAGCGAGGGGGGGGATTGGAGCACTGAAGCTTTCTTT

clone size: few
V gene: TRBV5-1
J gene: TRBJ2-1
D gene: TRBD2
CDR3 protein: CASRSGTSGGNEQFF
CDR3 DNA: TGCGCCAGCAGGTCCGGGACTAGCGGAGGGAATGAGCAGTTCTTC

clone size: NA
V gene: TRBV3-1/TRBV3-2
J gene: TRBJ1-2
D gene: NA
CDR3 protein: CASSQGSGELSGYTF
CDR3 DNA: TGTGCCAGCAGCCAAGGATCAGGGGAGTTGTCTGGCTACACCTTC

clone size: NA
V gene: TRBV10-2
J gene: TRBJ1-1
D gene: NA
CDR3 protein: CASSESGIGNTEAFF
CDR3 DNA: TGCGCCAGCAGTGAAAGCGGAATCGGGAACACTGAAGCTTTCTTT

clone size: NA
V gene: TRBV6-4
J gene: TRBJ1-1
D gene: NA
CDR3 protein: CASSFQENTEAFF
CDR3 DNA: TGTGCCAGCAGTTTCCAGGAGAACACTGAAGCTTTCTTT

clone size: NA
V gene: TRBV11-2
J gene: TRBJ2-2
D gene: TRBD2
CDR3 protein: CASSLLASTGELFF
CDR3 DNA: TGTGCCAGCAGTTTACTAGCGTCCACCGGGGAGCTGTTTTTT

clone size: NA
V gene: TRBV15
J gene: TRBJ2-3
D gene: TRBD2
CDR3 protein: CATSARTSGSTDTQYF
CDR3 DNA: TGTGCCACCAGCGCGCGGACTAGCGGGAGCACAGATACGCAGTATTTT

clone size: NA
V gene: TRBV5-6
J gene: TRBJ2-2
D gene: NA
CDR3 protein: CASSQTTSTGELFF
CDR3 DNA: TGTGCCAGCAGCCAAACTACTTCCACCGGGGAGCTGTTTTTT

clone size: NA
V gene: TRBV29-1
J gene: TRBJ2-1
D gene: TRBD2
CDR3 protein: CTLREGAGEQFF
CDR3 DNA: TGCACCCTGCGGGAGGGGGCGGGTGAGCAGTTCTTC

clone size: NA
V gene: TRBV29-1
J gene: TRBJ2-7
D gene: NA
CDR3 protein: CSVGLLGARYEQYF
CDR3 DNA: TGCAGCGTTGGGCTCCTTGGGGCCCGCTACGAGCAGTACTTC

clone size: NA
V gene: TRBV9
J gene: TRBJ1-6
D gene: NA
CDR3 protein: CASSLGRAGSPLHF
CDR3 DNA: TGTGCCAGCAGCTTGGGCAGGGCAGGTTCACCCCTCCACTTT

clone size: NA
V gene: TRBV21-1
J gene: TRBJ2-7
D gene: NA
CDR3 protein: CASSLGTREAPYEQYF
CDR3 DNA: TGTGCCAGCAGTTTAGGTACGAGGGAAGCCCCCTACGAGCAGTACTTC

clone size: NA
V gene: TRBV28
J gene: TRBJ1-2
D gene: NA
CDR3 protein: CASSLRTKYYGYTF
CDR3 DNA: TGTGCCAGCAGTCTACGGACAAAATACTATGGCTACACCTTC

clone size: once
V gene: TRBV4-1
J gene: TRBJ2-7
D gene: TRBD1
CDR3 protein: CASSQGDRAYEQYF
CDR3 DNA: TGCGCCAGCAGCCAAGGGGACAGGGCCTACGAGCAGTACTTC

clone size: NA
V gene: TRBV7-9
J gene: TRBJ2-4
D gene: NA
CDR3 protein: CASSPQGSIQYF
CDR3 DNA: TGTGCCAGCAGCCCACAGGGCTCCATTCAGTACTTC

clone size: NA
V gene: TRBV28
J gene: TRBJ1-3
D gene: TRBD1
CDR3 protein: CASNGGRGRNTIYF
CDR3 DNA: TGTGCCAGCAACGGGGGCAGGGGGCGAAACACCATATATTTT

clone size: few
V gene: TRBV9
J gene: TRBJ1-3
D gene: NA
CDR3 protein: CASSVAPPSSGNTIYF
CDR3 DNA: TGTGCCAGCAGCGTAGCCCCTCCGAGCTCTGGAAACACCATATATTTT

clone size: NA
V gene: TRBV6-2/TRBV6-3
J gene: TRBJ2-1
D gene: NA
CDR3 protein: CASRQGFTSSYNEQFF
CDR3 DNA: TGTGCCAGCCGCCAGGGGTTCACGAGCTCCTACAATGAGCAGTTCTTC

clone size: NA
V gene: TRBV7-9
J gene: TRBJ2-7
D gene: TRBD2
CDR3 protein: CASSRWGTSGSYEQYF
CDR3 DNA: TGTGCCAGCAGCCGATGGGGGACTAGCGGGAGTTACGAGCAGTACTTC

clone size: once
V gene: TRBV13
J gene: TRBJ2-1
D gene: TRBD2
CDR3 protein: CASSLGLGLAGAHNEQFF
CDR3 DNA: TGTGCCAGCAGCTTAGGCCTAGGACTAGCGGGAGCACACAATGAGCAGTTCTTC

clone size: NA
V gene: TRBV5-4
J gene: TRBJ2-5
D gene: TRBD2
CDR3 protein: CASSFGTSGRALETQYF
CDR3 DNA: TGTGCCAGCAGCTTCGGGACTAGCGGGAGGGCCTTGGAGACCCAGTACTTC

clone size: NA
V gene: TRBV6-6
J gene: TRBJ2-1
D gene: TRBD2
CDR3 protein: CASSSGTSAYNEQFF
CDR3 DNA: TGTGCCAGCAGTTCCGGGACTAGCGCCTACAATGAGCAGTTCTTC

clone size: few
V gene: TRBV2
J gene: TRBJ2-3
D gene: NA
CDR3 protein: CASGGTLGGQDTQYF
CDR3 DNA: TGTGCCAGCGGGGGGACTTTGGGGGGGCAAGATACGCAGTATTTT

clone size: NA
V gene: TRBV12-3/TRBV12-4
J gene: TRBJ1-2
D gene: NA
CDR3 protein: CASSFQSGGYTF
CDR3 DNA: TGTGCCAGCAGTTTCCAGTCTGGTGGCTACACCTTC

clone size: NA
V gene: TRBV7-3
J gene: TRBJ2-6
D gene: NA
CDR3 protein: CASRFRGSGANVLTF
CDR3 DNA: TGTGCCAGCAGATTTCGGGGTTCTGGGGCCAACGTCCTGACTTTC

clone size: NA
V gene: TRBV27
J gene: TRBJ2-4
D gene: NA
CDR3 protein: CASISRTDNIQYF
CDR3 DNA: TGTGCCAGCATTTCAAGGACAGACAACATTCAGTACTTC

clone size: NA
V gene: TRBV7-3
J gene: TRBJ2-1
D gene: NA
CDR3 protein: CASSQGLTSYNEQFF
CDR3 DNA: TGTGCCAGCAGCCAGGGGCTAACCTCCTACAATGAGCAGTTCTTC

clone size: NA
V gene: TRBV7-2
J gene: TRBJ1-2
D gene: NA
CDR3 protein: CASSPRTDGYTF
CDR3 DNA: TGTGCCAGCAGCCCTCGGACAGATGGCTACACCTTC

clone size: NA
V gene: TRBV19
J gene: TRBJ1-5
D gene: TRBD1
CDR3 protein: CASSSRTGENQPQHF
CDR3 DNA: TGTGCCAGTAGTTCTAGGACAGGGGAGAATCAGCCCCAGCATTTT

clone size: NA
V gene: TRBV28
J gene: TRBJ1-1
D gene: TRBD1
CDR3 protein: CASSSGQGDTEAFF
CDR3 DNA: TGTGCCAGCAGCTCGGGACAGGGCGACACTGAAGCTTTCTTT

clone size: NA
V gene: TRBV3-1/TRBV3-2
J gene: TRBJ2-1
D gene: TRBD2
CDR3 protein: CASSQGTAGGQDEQFF
CDR3 DNA: TGTGCCAGCAGCCAGGGTACAGCGGGAGGGCAGGATGAGCAGTTCTTC

clone size: NA
V gene: TRBV5-1
J gene: TRBJ2-3
D gene: TRBD1
CDR3 protein: CASSLAQGFLTDTQYF
CDR3 DNA: TGCGCCAGCAGCTTGGCACAGGGGTTTCTCACAGATACGCAGTATTTT

clone size: NA
V gene: TRBV28
J gene: TRBJ2-2
D gene: TRBD2
CDR3 protein: CASSRPGGLTGELFF
CDR3 DNA: TGTGCCAGCAGTCGTCCGGGGGGGCTTACCGGGGAGCTGTTTTTT

clone size: NA
V gene: TRBV24-1
J gene: TRBJ2-5
D gene: NA
CDR3 protein: CATSEDGMPEETQYF
CDR3 DNA: TGTGCCACCAGTGAAGACGGGATGCCCGAAGAGACCCAGTACTTC

clone size: NA
V gene: TRBV29-1
J gene: TRBJ2-1
D gene: TRBD2
CDR3 protein: CSAKGSSGVDDEQFF
CDR3 DNA: TGCAGCGCAAAGGGCTCTAGCGGGGTTGACGATGAGCAGTTCTTC

clone size: NA
V gene: TRBV7-2
J gene: TRBJ2-1
D gene: TRBD2
CDR3 protein: CASSRGGLLNEQFF
CDR3 DNA: TGTGCCAGCAGCCGTGGGGGACTACTCAATGAGCAGTTCTTC

clone size: NA
V gene: TRBV5-1
J gene: TRBJ2-1
D gene: TRBD1
CDR3 protein: CASSLRGGGEQFF
CDR3 DNA: TGCGCCAGCAGCTTGAGAGGGGGCGGTGAGCAGTTCTTC

clone size: NA
V gene: TRBV27
J gene: TRBJ2-7
D gene: TRBD2
CDR3 protein: CASRKTSGIYEQYF
CDR3 DNA: TGTGCCAGCAGGAAGACTAGCGGAATATACGAGCAGTACTTC

clone size: NA
V gene: TRBV4-1
J gene: TRBJ2-2
D gene: NA
CDR3 protein: CASSQETGVLTGELFF
CDR3 DNA: TGCGCCAGCAGCCAAGAAACGGGAGTGTTAACCGGGGAGCTGTTTTTT

clone size: NA
V gene: TRBV3-1/TRBV3-2
J gene: TRBJ2-3
D gene: TRBD2
CDR3 protein: CASSRGLAGRDTQYF
CDR3 DNA: TGTGCCAGCAGTCGTGGACTAGCGGGGAGGGATACGCAGTATTTT

clone size: NA
V gene: TRBV6-5
J gene: TRBJ1-2
D gene: TRBD1
CDR3 protein: CASSTGQGGANGYTF
CDR3 DNA: TGTGCCAGCAGTACGGGACAGGGGGGAGCGAATGGCTACACCTTC

clone size: few
V gene: TRBV19
J gene: TRBJ1-2
D gene: TRBD1
CDR3 protein: CASSIGQGAYGYTF
CDR3 DNA: TGTGCCAGTAGTATAGGACAGGGGGCCTATGGCTACACCTTC

clone size: once
V gene: TRBV2
J gene: TRBJ2-5
D gene: TRBD1
CDR3 protein: CASSRTGGQETQYF
CDR3 DNA: TGTGCCAGCAGTAGGACAGGGGGTCAAGAGACCCAGTACTTC